This T cell receptor (beta chain) came from a study of T-cell memory formation after mild COVID-19. The study, taken as a whole, reports: Later expanders leaned CD4+, whereas day 15 to 85 contracting clones were balanced CD4/CD8.

As concerns this clonotype: Its cognate antigen is unknown.

A single record per CDR3 protein comes from TCRdb applying MiXCR to the 5' RACE reads. The sample includes 400,000 to 500,000 distinct CDR3 sequences, under 20% of them seen just once. This receptor was taken from a man between 18 and 29 years old who had mild COVID-19 (a few samples of this study predate the infection). Cell type and time point are not known. Sample: PBMCs or a T cell subset sorted from them (not recorded which).

This CDR3 is CASSFTGGEKLFF. CDR3 DNA sequence: TGTGCCAGCAGCTTTACAGGGGGAGAAAAACTGTTTTTT. The chain is built from TRBV7-2 and TRBJ1-4; 8 positions match TRBD1. The CDR3 is made up of 13 amino acids. Germline CDR1 reads SGHTA; CDR2 reads FQGNSA. V lost 3 bases and J lost 8; bases outside the gene matches: 2.